This T cell receptor beta chain was recovered during a study of blood T cells in healthy people across ages. Study results and limitations: Both higher diversity and more naive CD4+ cells marked long-lived donors when set against aged donors.

The CDR3 contains 14 residues. Germline V gives CDR1 SGHAT, CDR2 FQNNGV. Comment on this clonotype: Antigen specificity is unknown. At one end the junction does not follow the germline gene, possibly because of a read error.

Combining a sample-barcoded 5' primer with a J-beta primer mix, a second PCR ran for 7 to 11 cycles. TCRdb called the 5' RACE reads again in MiXCR, with one record for every CDR3 protein. This table holds some 800,000 distinct CDR3 sequences, 40% to 50% found once. The donors, healthy Caucasians from Russia, were aged roughly 6 to 100. The chain uses TRBV11-2 and TRBJ2-1, with D maybe TRBD1 (6 bases). Sample: blood. The clonotype was recovered from a man aged 55 to 70 in good health. The CDR3 here is CANSPRGGLGEQFF. In DNA form, the CDR3 reads TGTGCCAACAGCCCCAGAGGGGGTCTGGGGGAGCAGTTCTTC.